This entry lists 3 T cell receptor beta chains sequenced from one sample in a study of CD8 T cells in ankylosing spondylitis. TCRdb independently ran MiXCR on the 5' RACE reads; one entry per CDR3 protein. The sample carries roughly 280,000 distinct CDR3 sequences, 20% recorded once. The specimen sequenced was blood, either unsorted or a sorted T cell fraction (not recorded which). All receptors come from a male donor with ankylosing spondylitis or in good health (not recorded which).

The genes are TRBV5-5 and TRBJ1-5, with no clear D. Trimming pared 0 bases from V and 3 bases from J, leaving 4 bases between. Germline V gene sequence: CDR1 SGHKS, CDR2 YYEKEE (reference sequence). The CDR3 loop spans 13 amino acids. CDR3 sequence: CASSLDINQPQHF. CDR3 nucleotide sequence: TGTGCCAGCAGCTTGGACATCAATCAGCCCCAGCATTTT.

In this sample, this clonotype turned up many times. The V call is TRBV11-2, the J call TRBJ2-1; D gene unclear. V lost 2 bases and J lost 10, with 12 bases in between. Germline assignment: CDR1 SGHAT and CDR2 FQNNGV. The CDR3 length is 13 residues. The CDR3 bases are TGTGCCAGCAGCTTAAAGGCGTGGACGGAGCAGTTCTTC. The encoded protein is CASSLKAWTEQFF.

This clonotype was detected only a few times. This chain's CDR3 is CASRPYSDEQFF. For the CDR3, the DNA is TGTGCCAGCAGACCTTATTCCGATGAGCAGTTCTTC. This chain connects TRBV6-2 or TRBV6-3 to TRBJ2-1; D call uncertain. Germline-derived CDR1 and CDR2 are MNHEY and SVGEGT. There are 12 residues in the CDR3. Trimming stripped 6 bases from V and 8 bases from J, with 11 bases between.